These T cell receptor beta chains were read from a single sample in a study of blood T cell repertoires in COVID-19. Only in-frame clones appear in the TCRdb table, and some are missing; sequencing was by immunoSEQ multiplex PCR. Of 200,000 to 250,000 clones listed, approximately 81% were seen once; the top ten hold roughly 10%. Sequencing was carried out using peripheral blood. The receptors derive from a woman aged 80 or older with acute or convalescent COVID-19. CDR3s include the opening cysteine and the closing phenylalanine or tryptophan. A D gene is named only where the DNA matches it firmly. Clone size is shown for a subset of rows, as once, few, many or a class of expanded clone.

V	size	J	D	DNA	CDR3
TRBV14	.	TRBJ2-2	TRBD2	TGTGCCAGCAGCCATGGACTAGCCGGGGAGCTGTTTTTT	CASSHGLAGELFF
TRBV19	.	TRBJ1-5	.	TGTGCCAGTAGTATAGGCGCTTATCAGCCCCAGCATTTT	CASSIGAYQPQHF
TRBV6-1	.	TRBJ2-1	.	TGTGCCAGCAGTGACCGACAGAAGGGGAACAATGAGCAGTTCTTC	CASSDRQKGNNEQFF
TRBV5-4	.	TRBJ2-7	TRBD1	TGTGCCAGCAGCTTGGGGACAGGGCAGACCTACGAGCAGTACTTC	CASSLGTGQTYEQYF
TRBV25-1	once	TRBJ1-1	.	TGTGCCAGCAGTGAAGGGAGGGGTTTCGACACTGAAGCTTTCTTT	CASSEGRGFDTEAFF
TRBV19	.	TRBJ2-4	TRBD1	TGTGCCAGTAAGTCCCCGGGACAGGTAGACATTCAGTACTTC	CASKSPGQVDIQYF
TRBV4-1	.	TRBJ2-1	TRBD2	TGCGCCAGCAGCCAAGATGGCTGGACTAGCGGGAAAAATGAGCAGTTCTTC	CASSQDGWTSGKNEQFF
TRBV12-5	.	TRBJ1-2	.	TGTGCTAGTGGTTCGACCACCCACAGGGATCTCTATGGCTACACCTTC	CASGSTTHRDLYGYTF
TRBV6-5	.	TRBJ1-2	TRBD1	TGTGCCAGCAGTTCGACAGGGGGGGGCTACACCTTC	CASSSTGGGYTF
TRBV28	.	TRBJ1-5	.	TGTGCCAGCAGTTCGAACAGTCAGCCCCAGCATTTT	CASSSNSQPQHF
TRBV10-2	.	TRBJ2-3	.	TGCGCCAGCAGTGTAGACTACCTCTTGAGGTATTTT	CASSVDYLLRYF
TRBV5-1	once	TRBJ2-2	.	TGCGCCAGCAGCTCAGACGGCGGAGGCGGGGAGCTGTTTTTT	CASSSDGGGGELFF
TRBV2	.	TRBJ1-5	.	TGTGCCAGCAACCTAGGGGGAGGGGATCAGCCCCAGCATTTT	CASNLGGGDQPQHF
TRBV7-3	few	TRBJ2-1	.	TGTGCCAGCAGCTTAAACGGAGCGTCCGGGCGGGATGAGCAGTTCTTC	CASSLNGASGRDEQFF
TRBV7-9	many	TRBJ1-1	.	TGTGCCAGCAGCGGCTATATGGGCGCTGAAGCTTTCTTT	CASSGYMGAEAFF
TRBV7-2	.	TRBJ1-6	TRBD1	TGTGCCAGCAGCTTAGTCGGCCCAGGACAGGCCAATTCACCCCTCCACTTT	CASSLVGPGQANSPLHF
TRBV6-5	.	TRBJ2-1	.	TGTGCCAGCAGTTACGCCAGGGATTTCAATGAGCAGTTCTTC	CASSYARDFNEQFF
TRBV24-1	.	TRBJ2-5	TRBD2	TGTGCCACCAGTGACTCCGGGACTAGCCGATTCCAGTACTTC	CATSDSGTSRFQYF
TRBV6-4	.	TRBJ2-2	.	TGTGCCAGCAGTGACACGCCCGAGATCGGGGAGCTGTTTTTT	CASSDTPEIGELFF
TRBV4-2	.	TRBJ2-2	TRBD2	TGTGCCAGCAGCCAAGATCAGCTAGCGGGGAGCACCGGGGAGCTGTTTTTT	CASSQDQLAGSTGELFF
TRBV19	.	TRBJ1-5	.	TGTGCCAGTAGTCTGCAGTCCATTAATAGCAATCAGCCCCAGCATTTT	CASSLQSINSNQPQHF
TRBV7-9	.	TRBJ2-5	TRBD2	TGTGCCAGCAGCTCTCAGCGGGGGGGAGAGACCCAGTACTTC	CASSSQRGGETQYF
TRBV5-1	.	TRBJ1-1	.	TGCGCCAGCAGCTCGATTCAGGACACTTACACTGAAGCTTTCTTT	CASSSIQDTYTEAFF
TRBV9	few	TRBJ2-3	.	TGTGCCAGCAGCGTCGGGGGGCGAAGTACAGATACGCAGTATTTT	CASSVGGRSTDTQYF
TRBV27	.	TRBJ2-1	TRBD2	TGTGCCAGCAGTTTAACTAGCGGGGCTTCCTACAATGAGCAGTTCTTC	CASSLTSGASYNEQFF
TRBV30	once	TRBJ1-2	.	TGTGCCTGGAACTTGGTGCCGGGGGGCTACACCTTC	CAWNLVPGGYTF
TRBV5-5	.	TRBJ2-3	TRBD2	TGTGCCAGCAGCGGCTCTACCAGCCTAGCGGGGACAGATACGCAGTATTTT	CASSGSTSLAGTDTQYF
TRBV14	.	TRBJ1-2	.	TGTGCCAGCAGCCAAGCAGGGAACTATGGCTACACCTTC	CASSQAGNYGYTF
TRBV19	.	TRBJ2-1	.	TGTGCCAGTAGTATCGGGATCAACAATGAGCAGTTCTTC	CASSIGINNEQFF
TRBV6-6	.	TRBJ2-3	.	TGTGCCAGCTGTACGGGCGGGGGCACAGATACGCAGTATTTT	CASCTGGGTDTQYF
TRBV7-2	.	TRBJ1-1	TRBD1	TGTGCCAGCAGCTCCTTACCACCCGGGACAGAGAACACTGAAGCTTTCTTT	CASSSLPPGTENTEAFF
TRBV6-5	.	TRBJ2-7	.	TGTGCCACCTCCTGGACTCGAAGCTCCTACGAGCAGTACTTC	CATSWTRSSYEQYF
TRBV9	.	TRBJ1-1	.	TGTGCCAGCAGCGTAGTGCAGTTGATGAACACTGAAGCTTTCTTT	CASSVVQLMNTEAFF
TRBV6-6	.	TRBJ1-5	TRBD1	TGTGCCAGCAGTTACGAGGGGGCGAGCAATCAGCCCCAGCATTTT	CASSYEGASNQPQHF
TRBV9	.	TRBJ1-2	TRBD1	TGTGCCAGCAGCGAGGGGGCAGGGCACTATGGCTACACCTTC	CASSEGAGHYGYTF
TRBV5-1	once	TRBJ2-3	TRBD1	TGCGCCAGCAGCTTGGACGGGACAGGGGGGATGAATACGCAGTATTTT	CASSLDGTGGMNTQYF
TRBV29-1	.	TRBJ1-6	.	TGCAGCGTAGCGTCCGGGGGGAATTCACCCCTCCACTTT	CSVASGGNSPLHF
TRBV11-3	.	TRBJ2-7	.	TGTGCCAGCAGCTTAGGCCCAGGGCACCACGAGCAGTACTTC	CASSLGPGHHEQYF
TRBV5-1	many	TRBJ2-7	TRBD1	TGCGCCAGCAGCTTGTTTGGGGACAGGGGCCACGAGCAGTACTTC	CASSLFGDRGHEQYF
TRBV29-1	.	TRBJ1-2	.	TGCAGCGTTCTGGACAGAAAAAATAACTATGGCTACACCTTC	CSVLDRKNNYGYTF
TRBV12-3/TRBV12-4	.	TRBJ1-1	TRBD1	TGTGCCAGCAGCGACAGGGCGGTATCTGAAGCTTTCTTT	CASSDRAVSEAFF
TRBV4-1	.	TRBJ2-1	.	TGCGCCAGCAGCCCAGTCCTAGCGCCCAGCTCCTACAATGAGCAGTTCTTC	CASSPVLAPSSYNEQFF
TRBV18	once	TRBJ1-6	.	TGTGCCAGCTCACCAAAACAGGAAAATTCACCCCTCCACTTT	CASSPKQENSPLHF
TRBV2	.	TRBJ2-7	TRBD2	TGTGCCAGCAGTGACCGCGGGCAGGGGCTGTTAGCGGGAGTTAGTTACGAGCAGTACTTC	CASSDRGQGLLAGVSYEQYF
TRBV30	.	TRBJ1-4	TRBD1	TGTGCCTGGAGTGGTGAGGGACAGTATGAAAAACTGTTTTTT	CAWSGEGQYEKLFF
TRBV4-3	.	TRBJ2-3	TRBD1	TGCGCCAGCAGCCGCCAGAGGGGGCCCACAGATACGCAGTATTTT	CASSRQRGPTDTQYF
TRBV10-3	few	TRBJ1-5	.	TGTGCCATCAGTGAGGCAGGGGAGAGCAATCAGCCCCAGCATTTT	CAISEAGESNQPQHF
TRBV4-1	.	TRBJ1-6	TRBD1	TGCGCCAGCAGCCAAGGAACCGACAGGGGATTCAATTCACCCCTCCACTTT	CASSQGTDRGFNSPLHF
TRBV3-1/TRBV3-2	.	TRBJ2-7	.	TGTGCCAGCAGCCCAGGGGACGAGCAGTACTTC	CASSPGDEQYF
TRBV27	.	TRBJ1-6	TRBD1	TGTGCCAGCAGTCATGACAGGGGCTCCTATAATTCACCCCTCCACTTT	CASSHDRGSYNSPLHF
TRBV29-1	.	TRBJ2-1	TRBD2	TGCAGCGGGAGAAGCGGGAGCGTCTTCCGCAATGAGCAGTTCTTC	CSGRSGSVFRNEQFF
TRBV18	.	TRBJ2-5	TRBD1	TGTGCCAGCTCAGGCTTAGGGACAGTCCAAGAGACCCAGTACTTC	CASSGLGTVQETQYF